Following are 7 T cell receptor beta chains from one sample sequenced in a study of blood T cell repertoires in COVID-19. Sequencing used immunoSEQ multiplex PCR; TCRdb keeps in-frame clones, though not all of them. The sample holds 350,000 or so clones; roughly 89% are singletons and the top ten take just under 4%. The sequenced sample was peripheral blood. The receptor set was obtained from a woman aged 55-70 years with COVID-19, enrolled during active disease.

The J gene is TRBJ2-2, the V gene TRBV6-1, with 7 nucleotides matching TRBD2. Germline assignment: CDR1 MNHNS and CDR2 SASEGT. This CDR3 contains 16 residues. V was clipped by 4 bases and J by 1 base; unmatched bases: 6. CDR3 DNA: TGTGCCAGCAGTGCCAGGACTAGGCGGAACACCGGGGAGCTGTTTTTT. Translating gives CASSARTRRNTGELFF.

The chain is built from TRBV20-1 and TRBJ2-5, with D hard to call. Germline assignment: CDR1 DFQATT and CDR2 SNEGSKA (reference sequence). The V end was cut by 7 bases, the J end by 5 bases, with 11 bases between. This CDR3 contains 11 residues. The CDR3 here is CSVWPGETQYF. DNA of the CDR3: TGCAGTGTTTGGCCCGGGGAGACCCAGTACTTC.

The CDR3 reads CAISQGPNYGYTF. The CDR3 DNA reads TGTGCCATCAGTCAGGGCCCCAACTATGGCTACACCTTC. V usage is TRBV10-3 and J usage is TRBJ1-2, with D tentatively TRBD1 (5 bases). The ends were cut back, 5 bases at V and 2 bases at J, with 9 bases in the middle. Per the germline V gene, CDR1 is ENHRY and CDR2 is SYGVKD. The CDR3 has 13 residues.

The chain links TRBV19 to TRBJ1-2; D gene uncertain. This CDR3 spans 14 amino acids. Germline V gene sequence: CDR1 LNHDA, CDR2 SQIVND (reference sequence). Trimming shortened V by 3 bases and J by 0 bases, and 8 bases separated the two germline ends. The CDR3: CASSMWAANYGYTF. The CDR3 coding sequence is TGTGCCAGTAGTATGTGGGCTGCTAACTATGGCTACACCTTC. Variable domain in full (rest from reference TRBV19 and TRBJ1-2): DGGITQSPKYLFRKEGQNVTLSCEQNLNHDAMYWYRQDPGQGLRLIYYSQIVNDFQKGDIAEGYSVSREKKESFPLTVTSAQKNPTAFYLCASSMWAANYGYTFGSGTRLTVV.

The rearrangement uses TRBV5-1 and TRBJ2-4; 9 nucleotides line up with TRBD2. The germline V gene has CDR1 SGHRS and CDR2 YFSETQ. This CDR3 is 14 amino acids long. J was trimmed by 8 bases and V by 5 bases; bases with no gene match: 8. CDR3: CASRTGTSRDIQYF. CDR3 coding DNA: TGCGCCAGCAGGACCGGGACTAGCAGGGACATTCAGTACTTC.

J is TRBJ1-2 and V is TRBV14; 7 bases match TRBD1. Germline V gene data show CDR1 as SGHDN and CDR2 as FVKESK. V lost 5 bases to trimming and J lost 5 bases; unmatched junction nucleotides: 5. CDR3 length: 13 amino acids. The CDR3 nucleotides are TGTGCCAGCAGCGTGGACAGGCAGTATGGCTACACCTTC. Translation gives CASSVDRQYGYTF.

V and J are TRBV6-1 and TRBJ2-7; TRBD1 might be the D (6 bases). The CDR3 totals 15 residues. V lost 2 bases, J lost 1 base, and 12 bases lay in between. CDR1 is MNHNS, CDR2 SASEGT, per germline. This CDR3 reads CASSEKGTLSYEQYF. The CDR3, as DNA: TGTGCCAGCAGTGAAAAAGGGACACTATCCTACGAGCAGTACTTC.